This entry features one TCR beta chain sequence. Authors' data handling: Amplifying reference gene primers gave estimates of nucleated cell counts. The assay was immunoSEQ multiplex PCR, and TCRdb's table has in-frame clones only and misses some. The DNA gave D and trimming, while V, J and clone size come from that table. Here the sample spans about 150,000 clones, around four fifths being singletons. Categorization into cohorts depended on clinical history that participants reported. Symptom resolution, clearance, or two negative PCRs marked the recovered donors of Cohort 3. This entry is derived from a study of blood T cell repertoires in COVID-19. Germline V gene data show CDR1 as SGHDT and CDR2 as YYEEEE. Unmatched junction bases numbered 5, after V lost 3 bases and J lost 8 bases. CDR3 length equals 13 residues.

The clonotype originates from a woman aged 40 to 49 who had recovered from COVID-19. Sequenced material: PBMCs or T cells enriched from blood (not recorded which). V gene TRBV5-6 combines with J gene TRBJ1-2; 9 bases are a match to TRBD1. The CDR3 region is CASSYDRGYGYTF. The CDR3 nucleotides are TGTGCCAGCAGCTACGACAGGGGGTACGGCTACACCTTC. Complete variable domain (other parts from reference TRBV5-6 and TRBJ1-2): DAGVTQSPTHLIKTRGQQVTLRCSPKSGHDTVSWYQQALGQGPQFIFQYYEEEERQRGNFPDRFSGHQFPNYSSELNVNALLLGDSALYLCASSYDRGYGYTFGSGTRLTVV.